These 16 T cell receptor beta chains were sequenced from one sample in a study of control samples from healthy donors and cancer patients. Here immunoSEQ multiplex PCR was the method, and the copy in TCRdb shows in-frame clones only, minus some. The sample shows more than 95,000 clones, more than 80% of them seen only once. Sequenced: PBMCs. Every receptor here comes from a woman aged 45-60 years with colorectal cancer.

The rearrangement uses TRBV19 and TRBJ1-3; D unresolved. CDR1 and CDR2 from the germline V gene are LNHDA and SQIVND (reference sequence). This CDR3 comprises 14 residues. Between the trimmed V and J ends, which lost 5 bases and 4 bases, there was a span of 12 bases. CDR3 in amino acids: CASSLRTGGNTIYF. CDR3 nucleotides: TGTGCCAGTAGTTTGAGGACTGGGGGAAACACCATATATTTT.

The J gene is TRBJ1-2, the V gene TRBV28, with D possibly being TRBD1 (5 bases). The V and J ends lost 3 bases and 2 bases respectively, with 7 bases between them. Germline CDR1 and CDR2: MDHEN and SYDVKM. The CDR3 consists of 13 residues. The CDR3: CASSLGGNYGYTF. CDR3 bases: TGTGCCAGCAGTTTGGGGGGGAACTATGGCTACACCTTC.

The V and J genes are TRBV12-3 or TRBV12-4 and TRBJ2-7, with D perhaps TRBD1 (6 bases). The V and J ends lost 6 bases and 3 bases respectively, with 9 bases between them. The CDR3 runs to 12 residues. The CDR3 here is CASRYRDYEQYF. The CDR3 DNA sequence: TGTGCCAGCAGGTACAGGGACTACGAGCAGTACTTC.

The chain couples TRBV6-2 or TRBV6-3 to TRBJ2-1; 8 bases agree with TRBD2. This CDR3 region has 16 residues. V was pared by 5 bases and J by 6 bases, with 12 bases of the junction left unmatched. Germline CDR1 MNHEY, CDR2 SVGEGT. The CDR3: CASSVAGQAGANEQFF. CDR3 sequence (DNA): TGTGCCAGCAGTGTGGCGGGCCAAGCGGGGGCCAATGAGCAGTTCTTC.

The V and J genes are TRBV20-1 and TRBJ2-7; 8 nucleotides match TRBD1. Germline-derived CDR1 and CDR2 are DFQATT and SNEGSKA (reference sequence). V gave up 3 bases and J gave up 5 bases; unmatched junction bases: 15. The CDR3 is made up of 16 amino acids. The CDR3 DNA reads as TGCAGTGCTAGTGACCCAGGGGGCTCTATCGCTAACGAGCAGTACTTC. As protein: CSASDPGGSIANEQYF.

V gene TRBV6-1 combines with J gene TRBJ2-7, with TRBD2 identical over 10 bases. CDR1 and CDR2 (germline): MNHNS, SASEGT. V was pared by 3 bases and J by 7 bases, with 6 bases of the junction left unmatched. The CDR3 extends over 14 amino acids. The CDR3 sequence: CASSDGAGGEEQYF. CDR3 sequence (DNA): TGTGCCAGCAGTGATGGAGCGGGAGGGGAAGAGCAGTACTTC.

The chain carries TRBV3-1 (or the pseudogene TRBV3-2) and TRBJ2-3; D gene unclear. Germline loops: CDR1 LGHDT, CDR2 YNNKEL (reference sequence). This CDR3 is 12 amino acids long. V was trimmed by 0 bases and J by 6 bases, leaving 4 bases between them. This CDR3 is CASSQDPDTQYF. The DNA of the CDR3 is TGTGCCAGCAGCCAAGATCCCGATACGCAGTATTTT.

V and J are TRBV18 and TRBJ2-1; tentatively, D is TRBD1 (5 bases). V lost 6 bases to trimming and J lost 6 bases, with 9 bases between them. The V gene's germline CDR1 is KGHSH and CDR2 LQKENI. This CDR3 contains 12 residues. The chain's CDR3 is CASSQGGNEQFF. CDR3 DNA: TGTGCCAGCTCCCAGGGCGGCAATGAGCAGTTCTTC.

The rearrangement links TRBV10-3 to TRBJ2-2, with unresolved D. Per the germline V gene, CDR1 is ENHRY and CDR2 is SYGVKD. Trimming cost V 0 bases and J 4 bases, with 9 bases left between them. The length of the CDR3 is 15 residues. CDR3 in DNA: TGTGCCATCAGTGAGTCGACGGGCGGCACCGGGGAGCTGTTTTTT. Residues: CAISESTGGTGELFF.

V gene TRBV7-2 combines with J gene TRBJ1-2, with D unresolved. Germline loops: CDR1 SGHTA, CDR2 FQGNSA. The CDR3 is 12 amino acids. Trimming shortened V by 3 bases and J by 4 bases, and 6 bases separated the two germline ends. CDR3 loop: CASSFQRYGYTF. In DNA form, the CDR3 reads TGTGCCAGCAGCTTCCAGCGCTATGGCTACACCTTC.

V usage is TRBV7-6 and J usage is TRBJ1-1; D may be TRBD1 (5 bases). The CDR3 sequence is 13 residues long. Trimming cost V 5 bases and J 1 base, with 8 bases left between them. Looked up from germline, CDR1 is SGHVS and CDR2 is FNYEAQ. The CDR3 sequence is CASSPTGNTEAFF. DNA for the CDR3: TGTGCCAGCAGCCCTACAGGGAACACTGAAGCTTTCTTT.

V usage is TRBV29-1 and J usage is TRBJ2-7; D is unclear. This CDR3 region has 14 residues. Trimming took off 6 bases at V and 3 bases at J, with 18 bases between the two ends. Germline-derived CDR1 and CDR2 are SQVTM and ANQGSEA. The DNA for the CDR3 is TGCAGCGTGGGGTCGGTTCTGGATATCTACGAGCAGTACTTC. Protein sequence: CSVGSVLDIYEQYF.

The DNA for the CDR3 is TGTGCCAGCAGCAGCGTCGTAGAGGGGGCGCTTGGCTACACCTTC. Its translation: CASSSVVEGALGYTF. This chain connects TRBV21-1 to TRBJ1-2; the table gives TRBD1 as D, unverified against the DNA. TRBV21-1 constitutes a pseudogene. The CDR3 runs 15 residues.

J is TRBJ2-7 and V is TRBV12-5, with 7 bases matching TRBD2. CDR3 length: 16 residues. V was pared by 6 bases and J by 3 bases, with 14 bases of the junction left unmatched. Germline V gene sequence: CDR1 LGHNT, CDR2 FRNRAP. CDR3 sequence (DNA): TGTGCTAGTGGCCTGGGGGGGAGCCAGGCCCGCTACGAGCAGTACTTC. This codes for CASGLGGSQARYEQYF.

The chain combines TRBV5-1 with TRBJ2-2; 9 bases are shared with TRBD1. CDR3 length equals 16 residues. The V and J ends lost 2 bases and 0 bases, in that order; junction bases with no gene match: 2. CDR1 is SGHRS and CDR2 is YFSETQ in the germline V gene. The CDR3: CASSFRDRANTGELFF. CDR3 bases: TGCGCCAGCAGCTTTCGGGACAGGGCGAACACCGGGGAGCTGTTTTTT.

The rearrangement links TRBV12-3 or TRBV12-4 to TRBJ1-1; D is unclear. Deletions cut 7 bases from V and 4 bases from J, with 13 bases between. The CDR3 is 13 residues long. The CDR3 sequence is CASTVGSPTEAFF. In DNA, the CDR3 is TGTGCCAGCACCGTAGGTTCCCCCACTGAAGCTTTCTTT.